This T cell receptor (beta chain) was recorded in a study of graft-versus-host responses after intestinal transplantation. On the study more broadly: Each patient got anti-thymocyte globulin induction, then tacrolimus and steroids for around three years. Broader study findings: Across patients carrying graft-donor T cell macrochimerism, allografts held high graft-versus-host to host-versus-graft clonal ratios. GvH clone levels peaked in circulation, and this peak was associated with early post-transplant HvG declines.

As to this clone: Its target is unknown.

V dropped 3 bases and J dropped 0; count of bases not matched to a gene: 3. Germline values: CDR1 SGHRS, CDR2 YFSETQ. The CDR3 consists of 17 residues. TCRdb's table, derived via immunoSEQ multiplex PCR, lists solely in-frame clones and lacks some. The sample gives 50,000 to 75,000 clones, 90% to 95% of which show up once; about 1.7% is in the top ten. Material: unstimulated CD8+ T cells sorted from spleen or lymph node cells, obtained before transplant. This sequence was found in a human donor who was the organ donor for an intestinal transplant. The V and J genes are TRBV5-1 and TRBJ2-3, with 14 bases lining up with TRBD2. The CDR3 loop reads CASSWTSGRTSTDTQYF. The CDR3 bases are TGCGCCAGCAGCTGGACTAGCGGGAGGACTAGCACAGATACGCAGTATTTT. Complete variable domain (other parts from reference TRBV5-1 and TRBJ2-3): KAGVTQTPRYLIKTRGQQVTLSCSPISGHRSVSWYQQTPGQGLQFLFEYFSETQRNKGNFPGRFSGRQFSNSRSEMNVSTLELGDSALYLCASSWTSGRTSTDTQYFGPGTRLTVL.